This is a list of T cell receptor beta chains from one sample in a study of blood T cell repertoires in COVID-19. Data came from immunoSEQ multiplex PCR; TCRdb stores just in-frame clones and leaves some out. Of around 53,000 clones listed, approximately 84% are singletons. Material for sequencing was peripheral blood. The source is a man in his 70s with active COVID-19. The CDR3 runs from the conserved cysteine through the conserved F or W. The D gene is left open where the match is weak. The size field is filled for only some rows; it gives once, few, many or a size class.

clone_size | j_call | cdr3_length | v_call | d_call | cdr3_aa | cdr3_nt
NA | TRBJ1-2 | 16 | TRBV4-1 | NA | CASSQVRGPRRGGYTF | TGCGCCAGCAGCCAAGTGAGGGGACCCAGGCGGGGTGGCTACACCTTC
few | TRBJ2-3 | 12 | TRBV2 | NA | CASSQLQDTQYF | TGTGCCAGCAGTCAACTTCAAGATACGCAGTATTTT
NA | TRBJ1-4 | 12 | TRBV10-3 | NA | CAISDRGEKLFF | TGTGCCATCAGTGACAGGGGCGAAAAACTGTTTTTT
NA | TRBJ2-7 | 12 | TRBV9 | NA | CARLRGSYEQYF | TGTGCCAGACTACGGGGGTCCTACGAGCAGTACTTC
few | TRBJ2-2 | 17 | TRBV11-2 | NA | CASSLIRRKENTGELFF | TGTGCCAGCAGCTTAATTAGGAGGAAAGAGAACACCGGGGAGCTGTTTTTT
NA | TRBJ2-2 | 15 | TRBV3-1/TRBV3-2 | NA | CASSQVGLKTGELFF | TGTGCCAGCAGCCAGGTTGGACTGAAAACCGGGGAGCTGTTTTTT
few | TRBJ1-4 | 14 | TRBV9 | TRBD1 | CASSPTGGDEKLFF | TGTGCCAGCAGCCCGACAGGGGGCGATGAAAAACTGTTTTTT
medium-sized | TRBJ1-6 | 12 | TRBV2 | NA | CASRGTGSPLHF | TGTGCCAGCAGGGGCACAGGTTCACCCCTCCACTTT
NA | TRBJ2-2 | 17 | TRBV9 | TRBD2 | CASSRTSGLWGGGELFF | TGTGCCAGCAGCCGCACTAGCGGACTTTGGGGAGGCGGGGAGCTGTTTTTT
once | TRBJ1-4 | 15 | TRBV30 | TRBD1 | CAWVDRVATNEKLFF | TGTGCCTGGGTAGACAGGGTTGCAACTAATGAAAAACTGTTTTTT
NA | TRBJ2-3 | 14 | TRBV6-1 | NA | CASSEAPNTDTQYF | TGTGCCAGCAGTGAAGCCCCTAACACAGATACGCAGTATTTT
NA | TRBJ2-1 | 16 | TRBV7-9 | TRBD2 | CASSSSGRASYNEQFF | TGTGCCAGCAGCTCCAGCGGGAGGGCGTCCTACAATGAGCAGTTCTTC
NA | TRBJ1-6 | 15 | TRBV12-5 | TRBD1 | CASGYGTGPNSPLHF | TGTGCTAGTGGCTACGGGACAGGCCCTAATTCACCCCTCCACTTT
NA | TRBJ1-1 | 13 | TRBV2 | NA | CASIQTPNTEAFF | TGTGCCAGCATTCAAACTCCGAACACTGAAGCTTTCTTT
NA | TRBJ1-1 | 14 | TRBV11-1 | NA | CASSLGLLNTEAFF | TGTGCCAGCAGCCTCGGACTTCTGAACACTGAAGCTTTCTTT
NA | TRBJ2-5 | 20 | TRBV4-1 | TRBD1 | CASSRPRTGGGAGVYETQYF | TGCGCCAGCAGCCGCCCCAGGACAGGGGGGGGAGCGGGAGTTTATGAGACCCAGTACTTC
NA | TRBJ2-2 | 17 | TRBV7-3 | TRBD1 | CASSHSPGQGNTGELFF | TGTGCCAGCAGCCATTCTCCGGGACAGGGAAACACCGGGGAGCTGTTTTTT
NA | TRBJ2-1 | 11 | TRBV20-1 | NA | CSARRDNEQFF | TGCAGTGCTAGACGGGACAATGAGCAGTTCTTC
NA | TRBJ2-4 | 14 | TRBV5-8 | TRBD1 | CASSPRTGQNIQYF | TGTGCCAGCAGCCCGCGGACAGGCCAAAACATTCAGTACTTC
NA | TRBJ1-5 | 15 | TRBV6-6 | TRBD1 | CASSRGQGANQPQHF | TGTGCCAGCAGCAGGGGACAGGGCGCCAATCAGCCCCAGCATTTT
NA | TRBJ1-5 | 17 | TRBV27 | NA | CASSLGSTGLSNQPQHF | TGTGCCAGCAGTTTAGGTTCGACAGGACTTAGCAATCAGCCCCAGCATTTT
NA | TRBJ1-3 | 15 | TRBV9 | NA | CASSAQGYSGNTIYF | TGTGCCAGCAGCGCACAGGGCTACTCTGGAAACACCATATATTTT
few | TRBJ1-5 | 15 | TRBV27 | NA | CASSFRDGGTQPQHF | TGTGCCAGCAGTTTTAGAGATGGAGGTACTCAGCCCCAGCATTTT
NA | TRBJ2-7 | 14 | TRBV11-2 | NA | CASSVDSPSYEQYF | TGTGCCAGCAGCGTAGACAGTCCTTCCTACGAGCAGTACTTC
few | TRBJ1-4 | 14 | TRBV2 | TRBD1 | CASRDRTGNEKLFF | TGTGCCAGCAGAGACAGGACAGGAAATGAAAAACTGTTTTTT
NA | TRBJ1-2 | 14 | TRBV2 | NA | CASRGGPGNYGYTF | TGTGCCAGCAGGGGGGGTCCCGGGAACTATGGCTACACCTTC
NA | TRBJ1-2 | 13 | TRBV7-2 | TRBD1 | CASSPGTGYGYTF | TGTGCCAGCAGCCCTGGGACAGGGTATGGCTACACCTTC
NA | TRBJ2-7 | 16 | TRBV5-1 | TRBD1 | CASSLDSGTGTYEQYF | TGCGCCAGCAGCTTGGATTCCGGGACAGGGACCTACGAGCAGTACTTC
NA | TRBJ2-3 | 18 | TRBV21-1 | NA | CASSRIPLGAGGANTQYF | TGTGCCAGCAGCCGCATCCCACTAGGAGCGGGAGGGGCCAATACGCAGTATTTT
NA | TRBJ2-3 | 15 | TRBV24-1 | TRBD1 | CATSGWGQGADTQYF | TGTGCCACCAGTGGTTGGGGACAGGGCGCAGATACGCAGTATTTT
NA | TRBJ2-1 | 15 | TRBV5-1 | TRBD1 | CASSLGGQFYNEQFF | TGCGCCAGCAGCTTGGGGGGACAGTTTTACAATGAGCAGTTCTTC
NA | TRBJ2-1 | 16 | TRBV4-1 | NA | CASSQDAGSSYNEQFF | TGCGCCAGCAGCCAAGACGCAGGGTCCTCCTACAATGAGCAGTTCTTC
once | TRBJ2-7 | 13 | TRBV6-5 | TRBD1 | CASSQGASYEQYF | TGTGCCAGCTCACAGGGGGCCTCCTACGAGCAGTACTTC
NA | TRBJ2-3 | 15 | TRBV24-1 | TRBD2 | CATSDPRGGTDTQYF | TGTGCCACCAGTGACCCTCGGGGGGGCACAGATACGCAGTATTTT
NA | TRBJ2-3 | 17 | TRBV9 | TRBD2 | CASSAFSSGRTTDTQYF | TGTGCCAGCAGCGCCTTTTCTAGCGGGAGAACGACAGATACGCAGTATTTT
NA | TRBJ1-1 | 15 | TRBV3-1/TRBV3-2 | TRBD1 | CASSGPDRGRTEAFF | TGTGCCAGCAGCGGCCCGGACAGGGGTCGAACTGAAGCTTTCTTT
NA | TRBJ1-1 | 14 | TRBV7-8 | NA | CASRPTESNTEAFF | TGTGCCAGCAGACCGACAGAATCAAACACTGAAGCTTTCTTT
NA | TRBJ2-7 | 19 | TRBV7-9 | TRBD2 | CASGPNPGDSTSGRYEQYF | TGTGCCAGCGGACCCAACCCGGGGGACTCGACTAGCGGCCGCTACGAGCAGTACTTC
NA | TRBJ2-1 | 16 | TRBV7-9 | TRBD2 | CASSLLGTSGHNEQFF | TGTGCCAGCAGCTTACTCGGGACTAGCGGCCACAATGAGCAGTTCTTC
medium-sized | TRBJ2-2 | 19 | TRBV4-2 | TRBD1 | CASSTLPGQGAIFTGELFF | TGTGCCAGCAGCACCCTACCGGGACAGGGGGCTATTTTCACCGGGGAGCTGTTTTTT